The 5 T cell receptor beta chains listed next were all sequenced from one sample in a study of CD8+CD57+ T cells in acquired aplastic anemia. Genomic DNA provided the template from which TCR beta VDJ and CDR3 profiles were obtained. TCRdb reprocessed the reads with MiXCR, giving one entry per CDR3 protein. Of some 200,000 distinct CDR3 sequences in the sample, 48% were seen once. By flow cytometry, patients selected for sequencing had shown an expansion of CD8+CD57+ cells. The sequenced sample was sorted CD4+, CD8+, or CD8+CD57+ T cells (not recorded which) from PBMCs. These receptors were taken from a human donor with aplastic anemia.

This clonotype was counted only a few times. The V call is TRBV5-1, the J call TRBJ1-5; D gene ambiguous. There are 15 residues in the CDR3. The germline V and J ends were trimmed by 1 base and 6 bases, with 14 bases remaining between them. Looked up from germline, CDR1 is SGHRS and CDR2 is YFSETQ. Here the CDR3 reads CASSLSGLIGQPQHF. The CDR3 DNA follows: TGCGCCAGCAGCTTGTCGGGGTTAATCGGTCAGCCCCAGCATTTT.

V is TRBV18 and J is TRBJ1-1; the match to TRBD1 covers 7 bases. Germline V gene data show CDR1 as KGHSH and CDR2 as LQKENI. The CDR3 length is 14 residues. Germline trimming cut 1 base from V and 1 base from J; bases unmatched to any gene: 0. The CDR3: CASSPQGANTEAFF. In DNA form, the CDR3 reads TGTGCCAGCTCACCACAGGGGGCGAACACTGAAGCTTTCTTT.

The V call is TRBV9, the J call TRBJ1-1; D unclear. This CDR3 region has 13 residues. Trimming shortened V by 1 base and J by 7 bases, and 11 bases separated the two germline ends. Germline lookup yields CDR1 SGDLS and CDR2 YYNGEE. In DNA, the CDR3 is TGTGCCAGCAGCGTATTGGACGGTAATGAAGCTTTCTTT. It codes for CASSVLDGNEAFF.

This clonotype was seen repeatedly, ten times or more. The chain is built from TRBV2 and TRBJ2-7, with D unclear. Per germline, CDR1 SNHLY and CDR2 FYNNEI. This CDR3 region has 13 residues. The V end lost 6 bases, the J end lost 3 bases, and 12 bases lay between the germline ends. This CDR3 is CASSSLGYYEQYF. Written as DNA, the CDR3 is TGTGCCAGCAGCTCTTTAGGTTACTACGAGCAGTACTTC.

There are many counts of this clonotype. V and J are TRBV5-4 and TRBJ2-6, with D possibly being TRBD2 (5 bases). V lost 4 bases and J 2 bases, leaving 10 bases between the germline ends. The germline gives CDR1 SGHNT, CDR2 YYREEE (reference sequence). The CDR3 is made up of 15 amino acids. The CDR3: CASSGPGAGANVLTF. The CDR3 bases are TGTGCCAGCAGCGGTCCCGGGGCTGGGGCCAACGTCCTGACTTTC. Using reference TRBV5-4 and TRBJ2-6 for the parts outside the CDR3, the full variable domain is ETGVTQSPTHLIKTRGQQVTLRCSSQSGHNTVSWYQQALGQGPQFIFQYYREEENGRGNFPPRFSGLQFPNYSSELNVNALELDDSALYLCASSGPGAGANVLTFGAGSRLTVL.